Below, one T cell receptor (beta chain) is given with its context. Germline CDR1 reads MNHEY; CDR2 reads SVGEGT. This CDR3 comprises 15 residues. The V end lost 2 bases, the J end lost 3 bases, and 11 bases lay between the germline ends. The sample comes from a study of blood T cell repertoires in COVID-19. The protocol was immunoSEQ multiplex PCR, while the TCRdb copy is restricted to in-frame clones and leaves out a portion. The table shows a few hundred thousand clones, with roughly 84% occurring only once. The sequenced material came from PBMCs or T cells enriched from blood (not recorded which). J is TRBJ1-5 and V is TRBV6-2 or TRBV6-3, with unresolved D. The TCR was taken from a woman in her thirties who had recovered from COVID-19. The CDR3, as DNA: TGTGCCAGCAGTTACCTCCAGGTCTACAATCAGCCCCAGCATTTT. Translated, it gives CASSYLQVYNQPQHF.